The T cell receptor beta chain under discussion was sequenced for a study of blood T cell repertoires in COVID-19. Across the study: Whether acute or convalescent, the COVID-19 samples came from the United States, Italy and Spain. From T cells, B-cell-depleted T cells, or PBMCs came the material, which was cDNA or gDNA.

CDR1 and CDR2 (germline): SNHLY, FYNNEI. The CDR3 extends over 11 amino acids. V lost 4 bases and J lost 6, with 5 bases in between. Original analysis: Estimation of nucleated cell counts relied on the amplification of reference gene primers. TCRdb's copy holds only in-frame clones and misses some; the assay was immunoSEQ multiplex PCR. That table furnishes V, J and clone size, whereas the DNA furnished D and trimming. Among roughly 80,000 clones, over 65% were seen once, and the ten largest hold around 13%. Sequencing used peripheral blood. The chain employs TRBV2 and TRBJ2-3; a possible D gene is TRBD2 (5 bases). The clonotype originates from a woman in her seventies with acute or convalescent COVID-19. The CDR3 region has the DNA TGTGCCAGCAGTGGAGGGGATACGCAGTATTTT. It translates to CASSGGDTQYF.